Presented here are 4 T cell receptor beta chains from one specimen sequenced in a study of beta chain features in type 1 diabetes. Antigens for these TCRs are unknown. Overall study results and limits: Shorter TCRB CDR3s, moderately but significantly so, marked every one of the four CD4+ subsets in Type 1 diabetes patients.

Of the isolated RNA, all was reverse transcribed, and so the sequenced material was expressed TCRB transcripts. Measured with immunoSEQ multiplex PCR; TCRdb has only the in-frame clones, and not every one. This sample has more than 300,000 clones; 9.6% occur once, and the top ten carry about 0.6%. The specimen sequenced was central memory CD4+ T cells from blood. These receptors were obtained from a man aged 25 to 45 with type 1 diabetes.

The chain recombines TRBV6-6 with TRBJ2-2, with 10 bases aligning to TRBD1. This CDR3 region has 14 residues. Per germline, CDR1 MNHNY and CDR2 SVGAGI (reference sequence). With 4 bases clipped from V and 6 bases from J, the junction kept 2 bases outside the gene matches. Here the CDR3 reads CASSSTGGPGELFF. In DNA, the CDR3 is TGTGCCAGCAGTTCGACAGGGGGCCCCGGGGAGCTGTTTTTT.

CDR3 DNA sequence: TGCGCCAGCAGCCACGAAACGACTAGCGGGGGCCGCACAGATACGCAGTATTTT. As protein: CASSHETTSGGRTDTQYF. This chain uses TRBV5-1 with TRBJ2-3; 12 bases are a match to TRBD2. The CDR3 runs to 18 residues. With V trimmed by 4 bases and J by 1 base, 10 bases remained unmatched. Germline V gene data show CDR1 as SGHRS and CDR2 as YFSETQ.

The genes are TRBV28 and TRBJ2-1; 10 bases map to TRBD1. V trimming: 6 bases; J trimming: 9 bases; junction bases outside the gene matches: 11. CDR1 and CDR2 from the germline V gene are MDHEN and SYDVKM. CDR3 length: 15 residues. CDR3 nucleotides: TGTGCCAGCAGCCTAATGGGACAGGGGTTGGGTGAGCAGTTCTTC. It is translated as CASSLMGQGLGEQFF. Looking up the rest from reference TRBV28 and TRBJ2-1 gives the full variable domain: DVKVTQSSRYLVKRTGEKVFLECVQDMDHENMFWYRQDPGLGLRLIYFSYDVKMKEKGDIPEGYSVSREKKERFSLILESASTNQTSMYLCASSLMGQGLGEQFFGPGTRLTVL.

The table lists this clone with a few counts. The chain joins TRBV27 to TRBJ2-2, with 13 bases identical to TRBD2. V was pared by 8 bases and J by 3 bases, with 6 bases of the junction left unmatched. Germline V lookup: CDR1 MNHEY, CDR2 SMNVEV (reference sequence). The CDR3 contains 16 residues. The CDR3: CASPGLAGADTGELFF. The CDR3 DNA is TGTGCCAGCCCTGGACTAGCGGGAGCGGACACCGGGGAGCTGTTTTTT.